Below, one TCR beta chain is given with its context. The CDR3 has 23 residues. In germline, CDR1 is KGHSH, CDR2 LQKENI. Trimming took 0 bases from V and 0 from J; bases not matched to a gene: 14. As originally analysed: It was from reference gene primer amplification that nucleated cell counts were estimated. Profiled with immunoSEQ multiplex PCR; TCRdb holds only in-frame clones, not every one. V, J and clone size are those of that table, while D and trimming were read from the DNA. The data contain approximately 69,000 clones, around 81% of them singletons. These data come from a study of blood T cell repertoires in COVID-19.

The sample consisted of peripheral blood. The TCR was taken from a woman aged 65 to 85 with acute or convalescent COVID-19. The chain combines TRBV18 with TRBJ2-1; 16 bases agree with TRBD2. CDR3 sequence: CASSPPNKRGTSGRGSSYNEQFF. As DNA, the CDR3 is TGTGCCAGCTCACCACCGAACAAACGAGGGACTAGCGGGAGGGGGAGCTCCTACAATGAGCAGTTCTTC.